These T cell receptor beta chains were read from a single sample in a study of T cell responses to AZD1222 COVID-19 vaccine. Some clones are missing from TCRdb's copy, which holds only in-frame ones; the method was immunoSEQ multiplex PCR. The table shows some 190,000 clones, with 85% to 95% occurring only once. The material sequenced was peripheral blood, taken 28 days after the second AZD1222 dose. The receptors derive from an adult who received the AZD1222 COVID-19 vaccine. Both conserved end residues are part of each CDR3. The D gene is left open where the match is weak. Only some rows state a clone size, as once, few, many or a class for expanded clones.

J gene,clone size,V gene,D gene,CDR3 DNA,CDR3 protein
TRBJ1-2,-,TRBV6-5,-,TGTGCCAGCATCCTGGTTGATGGCTACACCTTC,CASILVDGYTF
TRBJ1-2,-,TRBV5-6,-,TGTGCCAGCAGCTTGGGTGGCACCTATGGCTACACCTTC,CASSLGGTYGYTF
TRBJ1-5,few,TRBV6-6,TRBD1,TGTGCCAGCAGCCTAAAAGGGGGCAACTTGGCTCAGCCCCAGCATTTT,CASSLKGGNLAQPQHF
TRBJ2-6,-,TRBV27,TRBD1,TGTGCCAGCAGTTTTGACAGGGGCACCTCTGGGGCCAACGTCCTGACTTTC,CASSFDRGTSGANVLTF
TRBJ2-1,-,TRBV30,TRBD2,TGTGCCTGGAGAGGAGCGGGAGTTGGTGAGCAGTTCTTC,CAWRGAGVGEQFF
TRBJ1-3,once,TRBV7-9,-,TGTGCCAGCAGCTCAGGGGCTTTTGGAAACACCATATATTTT,CASSSGAFGNTIYF
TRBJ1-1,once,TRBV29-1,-,TGCAGCGTCCAACGATGGGGGTCCACCGAGAACACTGAAGCTTTCTTT,CSVQRWGSTENTEAFF
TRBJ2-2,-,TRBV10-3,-,TGTGCCATCAGCCCGTTTGAGCTTCAGAACACCGGGGAGCTGTTTTTT,CAISPFELQNTGELFF
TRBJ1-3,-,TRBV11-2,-,TGTGCCAGCAGCTTAAGGGCCGGGGGAAACACCATATATTTT,CASSLRAGGNTIYF
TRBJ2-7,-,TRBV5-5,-,TGTGCCAGCAGCTTGGAGGGTCTGGGGGGATACGAGCAGTACTTC,CASSLEGLGGYEQYF
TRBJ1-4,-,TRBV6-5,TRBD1,TGTGCCAGCAGTTATGACAGGGGTAGTGAAAAACTGTTTTTT,CASSYDRGSEKLFF
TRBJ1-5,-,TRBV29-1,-,TGCAGCGTTGTCGGTAGCAATCAGCCCCAGCATTTT,CSVVGSNQPQHF
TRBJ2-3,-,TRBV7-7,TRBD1,TGTGCCAGCAGCCCGACAGGGGGCGGCACAGATACGCAGTATTTT,CASSPTGGGTDTQYF
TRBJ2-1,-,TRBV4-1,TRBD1,TGCGCCAGCAGCCAAGGGACAGGGTTCTACAATGAGCAGTTCTTC,CASSQGTGFYNEQFF
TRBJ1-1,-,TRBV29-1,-,TGCAGCGTTGACGAGGGATTCACTGAAGCTTTCTTT,CSVDEGFTEAFF
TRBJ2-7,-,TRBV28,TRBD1,TGTGCCAGCATCGACGGGACAGGCGACTCCTACGAGCAGTACTTC,CASIDGTGDSYEQYF
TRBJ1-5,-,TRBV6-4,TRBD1,TGTGCCAGCAGACTATACAGGGGAGAGGCAAATCAGCCCCAGCATTTT,CASRLYRGEANQPQHF
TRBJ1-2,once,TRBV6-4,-,TGTGCCAGCAGTGCCGGGGGGCATGGCTACACCTTC,CASSAGGHGYTF
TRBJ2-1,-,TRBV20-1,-,TGCAGTGCTAGTAAGCCGGGGGTGAATGAGCAGTTCTTC,CSASKPGVNEQFF
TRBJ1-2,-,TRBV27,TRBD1,TGTGCCAGTCGCGTGACAGGGGGGAGCTATGGCTACACCTTC,CASRVTGGSYGYTF
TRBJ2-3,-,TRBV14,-,TGTGCCAGCAGCCAAGTTAGGAGTAGCACAGATACGCAGTATTTT,CASSQVRSSTDTQYF
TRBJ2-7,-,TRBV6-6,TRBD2,TGTGCCAGCAGTTACTCGTGGGGGGGCGAGCAGTACTTC,CASSYSWGGEQYF
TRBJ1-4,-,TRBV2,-,TGTGCCAGCAGTGTTCGCCCTGGCGTTGGTGAAAAACTGTTTTTT,CASSVRPGVGEKLFF
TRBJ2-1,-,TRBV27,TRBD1,TGTGCCAGCAGTATCCGACAGGGTCTAAATGAGCAGTTCTTC,CASSIRQGLNEQFF
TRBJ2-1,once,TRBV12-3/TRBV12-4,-,TGTGCCAGTGGAGGGGGGGAATACAATGAGCAGTTCTTC,CASGGGEYNEQFF
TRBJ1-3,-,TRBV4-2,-,TGTGCCAGCAGCCAAGACGGGGGGATAGGGCGAGACAGTTTCGGAAACACCATATATTTT,CASSQDGGIGRDSFGNTIYF
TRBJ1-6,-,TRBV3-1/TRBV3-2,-,TGTGCCAGCAGCGGTGGGACACCCCTCCACTTT,CASSGGTPLHF
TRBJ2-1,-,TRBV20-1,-,TGCAGTGCTAGTTCAGGGGATTACCGCCTCAATGAGCAGTTCTTC,CSASSGDYRLNEQFF
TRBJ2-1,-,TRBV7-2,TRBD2,TGTGCCAGCAGCCTTACTAGCGGGGGGGTCGGGCAGTTCTTC,CASSLTSGGVGQFF
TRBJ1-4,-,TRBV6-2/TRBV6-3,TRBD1,TGTGCCAGCAGTCCGACAGGGGGCGGCTTTCGTCTGTTTTTT,CASSPTGGGFRLFF
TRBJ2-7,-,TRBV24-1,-,TGTGCCACCAGTGATAGGTGCGGCAGGGTAGCCTCCTACGAGCAGTACTTC,CATSDRCGRVASYEQYF
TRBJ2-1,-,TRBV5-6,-,TGTGCCAGCAGCCTCTTCTCGGCGAATGAGCAGTTCTTC,CASSLFSANEQFF
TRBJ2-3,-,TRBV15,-,TGTGCCACCAGCAGAGATAACACGGGGCCCCTTAGCACAGATACGCAGTATTTT,CATSRDNTGPLSTDTQYF
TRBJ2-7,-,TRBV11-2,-,TGTGCCAGCAGCTATCTAGGGGGCTACGAGCAGTACTTC,CASSYLGGYEQYF
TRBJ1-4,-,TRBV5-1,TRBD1,TGCGCCAGCAGCCTATCTCCGGGACAGGGGGTTGAAAAACTGTTTTTT,CASSLSPGQGVEKLFF
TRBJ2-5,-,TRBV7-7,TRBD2,TGTGCCAGCTCCCGGGGACTAGCGGTCCAAGAGACCCAGTACTTC,CASSRGLAVQETQYF
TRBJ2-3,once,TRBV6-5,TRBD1,TGTGCCAGCAGTCCGGGACAGGCCGTAGATACGCAGTATTTT,CASSPGQAVDTQYF
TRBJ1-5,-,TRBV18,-,TGTGCCAGCTCACCACCCAATCAGCCCCAGCATTTT,CASSPPNQPQHF
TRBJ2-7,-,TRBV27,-,TGTGCCAGCTCGACGGGGGGCATCGCCTACGAGCAGTACTTC,CASSTGGIAYEQYF
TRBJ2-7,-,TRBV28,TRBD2,TGTGCCAGCAGTCCGCTACTAGCGGGAGGCCACTCCTACGAGCAGTACTTC,CASSPLLAGGHSYEQYF
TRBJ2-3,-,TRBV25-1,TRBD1,TGTGCCAGCAGTGAGGCTGCAGGGGGCAGGACAGATACGCAGTATTTT,CASSEAAGGRTDTQYF
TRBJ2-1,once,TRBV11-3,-,TGTGCCAGCAGCTTAGGGCAGTCGGACCTCAATGAGCAGTTCTTC,CASSLGQSDLNEQFF
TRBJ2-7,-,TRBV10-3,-,TGTGCCATCAGTGAGTCCAACATCTCCTACGAGCAGTACTTC,CAISESNISYEQYF
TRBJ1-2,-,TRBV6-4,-,TGTGCCAGCAGTGACTCGAGGTCCTATGGCTACACCTTC,CASSDSRSYGYTF
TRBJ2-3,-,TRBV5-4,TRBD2,TGTGCCAGCAGCTTAGCAGCTAGCGGGAGGGATACGCAGTATTTT,CASSLAASGRDTQYF
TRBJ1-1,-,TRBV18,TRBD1,TGTGCCAGCTCAGCCCGACAGGGGAGTTTTGGCACTGAAGCTTTCTTT,CASSARQGSFGTEAFF